This TCR beta chain comes out of a study of T cell clones after liver transplantation. Looking at the study overall: HCV positivity affected three of eight recipients; the rest lacked autoimmune or viral indications. Blood was drawn pre-transplant, before withdrawal, and after full or failed withdrawal. Study-level points and caveats: A significant post-transplant drop in circulating graft-donor-reactive CD4 TCRbeta sequences occurred in most of the 8 subjects.

This clone turned up a few times. Its target is unknown. Trimming cost V 6 bases and J 2 bases, with 16 bases left between them. The CDR3 covers 15 residues. Germline loops: CDR1 MNHEY, CDR2 SMNVEV (reference sequence). Profiling relied on immunoSEQ multiplex PCR, and the TCRdb table lists in-frame clones only, not all of them. The data contain roughly 53,000 clones, roughly three quarters of them singletons. This clonotype was obtained from a human patient who received a liver transplant. The T cells may come from the graft donor. The chain uses TRBV27 and TRBJ1-2, with unresolved D. The specimen was CD4+ T cells from blood, collected at the 22-month timepoint. Here the CDR3 reads CASRGGSTQNYGYTF. CDR3 nucleotide sequence: TGTGCCAGCAGGGGCGGATCCACCCAAAACTATGGCTACACCTTC.